This is a list of T cell receptor beta chains from one sample in a study of blood T cells in healthy people across ages. One entry per CDR3 protein, called by TCRdb with MiXCR from the 5' RACE reads. The sample has some 1.4 million distinct CDR3 sequences; 42% are singletons. Sequencing was carried out using blood. The receptors shown here come from a woman aged 18 to 35 in good health. CDR3s include the opening cysteine and the closing phenylalanine or tryptophan. The D gene is left open where the match is weak. Clone size is not always given. Where it is, it says once, few, many or a class for expanded clones.

j_gene: TRBJ2-5; abundance: few; v_gene: TRBV5-1; len: 13; d_gene: -; CDR3nt: TGCGCCAGCAGCAGTGCGAACCAAGAGACCCAGTACTTC; CDR3aa: CASSSANQETQYF
j_gene: TRBJ1-2; abundance: -; v_gene: TRBV29-1; len: 13; d_gene: -; CDR3nt: TGCAGCGTCGGGGGACAACAGATCTATGGCTACACCTTC; CDR3aa: CSVGGQQIYGYTF
j_gene: TRBJ1-6; abundance: few; v_gene: TRBV11-2; len: 18; d_gene: -; CDR3nt: TGTGCCAGCAGCCCACTAGGGGTGGCAGGGAGTAATAATTCACCCCTCCACTTT; CDR3aa: CASSPLGVAGSNNSPLHF
j_gene: TRBJ2-7; abundance: -; v_gene: TRBV12-3/TRBV12-4; len: 15; d_gene: TRBD1; CDR3nt: TGTGCCAGCAGCCCCATGACAGGGGCCAACTGCGAGCAGTACTTC; CDR3aa: CASSPMTGANCEQYF
j_gene: TRBJ2-3; abundance: -; v_gene: TRBV5-1; len: 14; d_gene: TRBD2; CDR3nt: TGCGCCAGCCGACTAGCGTTTAACACAGATACGCAGTATTTT; CDR3aa: CASRLAFNTDTQYF
j_gene: TRBJ2-3; abundance: -; v_gene: TRBV7-9; len: 16; d_gene: TRBD2; CDR3nt: TGTGCCAGCAGTTTCCTACTAGCGGGGGAAAAAGATACGCAGTATTTT; CDR3aa: CASSFLLAGEKDTQYF
j_gene: TRBJ2-1; abundance: -; v_gene: TRBV20-1; len: 14; d_gene: TRBD2; CDR3nt: TGCAGTGCTAAGGGCGGGGGGGCCTACAATGAGCAGTTCTTC; CDR3aa: CSAKGGGAYNEQFF
j_gene: TRBJ2-7; abundance: -; v_gene: TRBV9; len: 14; d_gene: -; CDR3nt: TGTGCCAGCAGCGGGCCGAGAGAACACCAAGAGCAGTACTTC; CDR3aa: CASSGPREHQEQYF
j_gene: TRBJ1-4; abundance: -; v_gene: TRBV7-9; len: 15; d_gene: -; CDR3nt: TGTGCCAGCAGCTTAGAAGGAGGAGGTAATGAAAAACTGTTTTTT; CDR3aa: CASSLEGGGNEKLFF
j_gene: TRBJ2-6; abundance: -; v_gene: TRBV7-6; len: 16; d_gene: TRBD1; CDR3nt: TGTGCCAGCCCCGGGACAGGGCGCTCTGGGGCCAACGTCCTGACTTTC; CDR3aa: CASPGTGRSGANVLTF
j_gene: TRBJ2-7; abundance: many; v_gene: TRBV10-3; len: 12; d_gene: -; CDR3nt: TGTGCCATCACCGGCGGTTCCTACGAGCAGTACTTC; CDR3aa: CAITGGSYEQYF
j_gene: TRBJ2-1; abundance: -; v_gene: TRBV11-2; len: 14; d_gene: -; CDR3nt: TGTGCCAGTCACACAGGGGGGGTCTCCAATGAGCAGTTCTTC; CDR3aa: CASHTGGVSNEQFF
j_gene: TRBJ1-6; abundance: few; v_gene: TRBV11-2; len: 16; d_gene: -; CDR3nt: TGTGCCAGCAGCTTCGCACGGGCCGGGACGGGTTCACCCCTCCACTTT; CDR3aa: CASSFARAGTGSPLHF
j_gene: TRBJ1-2; abundance: -; v_gene: TRBV12-3/TRBV12-4; len: 14; d_gene: -; CDR3nt: TGTGCCAGCAGTTTAGAGGGTTGGAATGATGGCTACACCTTC; CDR3aa: CASSLEGWNDGYTF
j_gene: TRBJ1-1; abundance: -; v_gene: TRBV7-2; len: 13; d_gene: -; CDR3nt: TGTGCCAGCAGCTCCGGCCTTTTAGCTGAAGCTTTCTTT; CDR3aa: CASSSGLLAEAFF
j_gene: TRBJ2-4; abundance: -; v_gene: TRBV12-3/TRBV12-4; len: 15; d_gene: TRBD2; CDR3nt: TGTGCCAGCGGAGAAGAAGCGGGAGTCCAGGGCGAGCAATACTTC; CDR3aa: CASGEEAGVQGEQYF
j_gene: TRBJ2-2; abundance: -; v_gene: TRBV5-5; len: 15; d_gene: -; CDR3nt: TGTGCCAGCAGCTTGAATGACGCGAACACCGGGGAGCTGTTTTTT; CDR3aa: CASSLNDANTGELFF
j_gene: TRBJ1-1; abundance: -; v_gene: TRBV13; len: 14; d_gene: TRBD1; CDR3nt: TGTGCCAGCAGCTTAGGGGACAGGAATCTAGAAGCTTTCTTT; CDR3aa: CASSLGDRNLEAFF
j_gene: TRBJ1-2; abundance: -; v_gene: TRBV7-2; len: 15; d_gene: -; CDR3nt: TGTGCCAGCAGCTTAGGCCTCGGGGGGGTCTATGGCTACACCTTC; CDR3aa: CASSLGLGGVYGYTF
j_gene: TRBJ1-1; abundance: -; v_gene: TRBV30; len: 10; d_gene: -; CDR3nt: TGTGCCTGGAAAGCAACTGAAGCTTTCTTT; CDR3aa: CAWKATEAFF
j_gene: TRBJ2-3; abundance: few; v_gene: TRBV20-1; len: 15; d_gene: -; CDR3nt: TGCAGTGCTAGAGATTGGGCTAGCGGCACAGATACGCAGTATTTT; CDR3aa: CSARDWASGTDTQYF
j_gene: TRBJ2-6; abundance: -; v_gene: TRBV20-1; len: 16; d_gene: -; CDR3nt: TGCAGTGCTAGGCATGGGGTGGGCTCTGGGGCCAACGTCCTGACTTTC; CDR3aa: CSARHGVGSGANVLTF
j_gene: TRBJ1-6; abundance: -; v_gene: TRBV5-1; len: 15; d_gene: -; CDR3nt: TGCGCCAGCAGCTTGAGTGGGGGCTATAATTCACCCCCCCACTTT; CDR3aa: CASSLSGGYNSPPHF
j_gene: TRBJ1-2; abundance: once; v_gene: TRBV25-1; len: 14; d_gene: -; CDR3nt: TGTGCCAGCAGTCCCCTACAATGGGACTATGGCTACACCTTC; CDR3aa: CASSPLQWDYGYTF
j_gene: TRBJ1-5; abundance: -; v_gene: TRBV20-1; len: 15; d_gene: TRBD1; CDR3nt: TGCAGTGCTAGAGTCCGACAGGGGGTCAATCAGCCCCAGCATTTT; CDR3aa: CSARVRQGVNQPQHF
j_gene: TRBJ2-5; abundance: few; v_gene: TRBV11-1; len: 18; d_gene: TRBD1; CDR3nt: TGTGCCAGCAGCTTAGGCCGTACAGGGGGCCGCGGCCAAGAGACCCAGTACTTC; CDR3aa: CASSLGRTGGRGQETQYF
j_gene: TRBJ2-1; abundance: many; v_gene: TRBV5-1; len: 16; d_gene: -; CDR3nt: TGCGCCAGCAGCGAGGGATCGACTAGTAGGGGGGATGAGCAGTTCTTC; CDR3aa: CASSEGSTSRGDEQFF
j_gene: TRBJ2-1; abundance: -; v_gene: TRBV15; len: 16; d_gene: TRBD2; CDR3nt: TGTGCCACCAGCGGACCTAAACTAGCGGCATACAATGAGCAGTTCTTC; CDR3aa: CATSGPKLAAYNEQFF
j_gene: TRBJ2-7; abundance: many; v_gene: TRBV29-1; len: 9; d_gene: -; CDR3nt: TGCAGCCCTCACCCCTCTCGGTACTTC; CDR3aa: CSPHPSRYF
j_gene: TRBJ1-5; abundance: -; v_gene: TRBV4-1; len: 17; d_gene: TRBD1; CDR3nt: TGCGCCAGCAGCCACGATCCCCGACAGGGAATAGACCAGCCCCAGCATTTT; CDR3aa: CASSHDPRQGIDQPQHF
j_gene: TRBJ2-7; abundance: -; v_gene: TRBV20-1; len: 14; d_gene: -; CDR3nt: TGCAGTGCTTCCTCTCCTTCCCTAGTCTACGAGCAGTACTTC; CDR3aa: CSASSPSLVYEQYF
j_gene: TRBJ1-2; abundance: -; v_gene: TRBV4-1; len: 17; d_gene: -; CDR3nt: TGCGCCAGCAGCAAAAAAGCGGCGGACGCGGCTAACTATGGCTACACCTTC; CDR3aa: CASSKKAADAANYGYTF
j_gene: TRBJ1-2; abundance: many; v_gene: TRBV29-1; len: 13; d_gene: -; CDR3nt: TGCAGCGTGAGGACTGACCTGAACTATGGCTACACCTTC; CDR3aa: CSVRTDLNYGYTF
j_gene: TRBJ2-1; abundance: -; v_gene: TRBV2; len: 13; d_gene: -; CDR3nt: TGTGCCAGCAGTATATCAGTGTACAATGAGCAGTTCTTC; CDR3aa: CASSISVYNEQFF
j_gene: TRBJ1-2; abundance: -; v_gene: TRBV7-2; len: 11; d_gene: -; CDR3nt: TGTGCCAGCAGCGTCGGGGTATGGTACACCTTC; CDR3aa: CASSVGVWYTF
j_gene: TRBJ1-2; abundance: -; v_gene: TRBV11-2; len: 16; d_gene: -; CDR3nt: TGTGCCAGCAGCTTAGGGGGGGCGACAGGACCATATGGCTACACCTTC; CDR3aa: CASSLGGATGPYGYTF
j_gene: TRBJ2-3; abundance: -; v_gene: TRBV7-2; len: 14; d_gene: TRBD2; CDR3nt: TGTGCCAGCAGCCCTGACCTCCCGGGGGGTACGCAGTATTTT; CDR3aa: CASSPDLPGGTQYF
j_gene: TRBJ1-5; abundance: -; v_gene: TRBV20-1; len: 14; d_gene: TRBD1; CDR3nt: TGCAGTGCTAGACCGGGACAGGGGTATCAGCCCCAGCATTTT; CDR3aa: CSARPGQGYQPQHF
j_gene: TRBJ2-5; abundance: -; v_gene: TRBV7-9; len: 16; d_gene: TRBD2; CDR3nt: TGTGCCAGCAGCTTAAGGACTAGCGGGGGGTCTGAGACCCAGTACTTC; CDR3aa: CASSLRTSGGSETQYF
j_gene: TRBJ1-5; abundance: few; v_gene: TRBV3-1; len: 16; d_gene: -; CDR3nt: TGTGCCAGCAGCCAAGAGGAGCCAGGAATCAATCAGCCCCAGCATTTT; CDR3aa: CASSQEEPGINQPQHF
j_gene: TRBJ2-7; abundance: -; v_gene: TRBV18; len: 15; d_gene: -; CDR3nt: TGTGCCAGCTCACTCCCAGGGGATATCTCCTACGAGCAGTACTTC; CDR3aa: CASSLPGDISYEQYF
j_gene: TRBJ1-6; abundance: few; v_gene: TRBV28; len: 14; d_gene: -; CDR3nt: TGTGCCAGCAGTTTTTACACAGATAATTCACCCCTCCACTTT; CDR3aa: CASSFYTDNSPLHF
j_gene: TRBJ2-1; abundance: -; v_gene: TRBV27; len: 14; d_gene: -; CDR3nt: TGTGCCAGCAGTTTAGCGGTTCCCTACAATGAGCAGTTCTTC; CDR3aa: CASSLAVPYNEQFF
j_gene: TRBJ2-3; abundance: -; v_gene: TRBV7-3; len: 17; d_gene: TRBD2; CDR3nt: TGTGCCAGCTGCCCGGGGACTAGCGGGTTGAGCACAGATACGCAGTATTTT; CDR3aa: CASCPGTSGLSTDTQYF
j_gene: TRBJ1-2; abundance: -; v_gene: TRBV2; len: 11; d_gene: -; CDR3nt: TGTGCCAGCAGTGTAAGGGACGACAACACCTTC; CDR3aa: CASSVRDDNTF
j_gene: TRBJ2-7; abundance: -; v_gene: TRBV10-3; len: 16; d_gene: TRBD1; CDR3nt: TGTGCCATCAGTGAGTCGGCGGACAGGGGGCTTTACGAGCAGTACTTC; CDR3aa: CAISESADRGLYEQYF
j_gene: TRBJ2-3; abundance: -; v_gene: TRBV20-1; len: 14; d_gene: TRBD1; CDR3nt: TGCAGTGCTAGAGATAGGGGGCTCACAGATACGCAGTATTTT; CDR3aa: CSARDRGLTDTQYF
j_gene: TRBJ2-3; abundance: once; v_gene: TRBV7-2; len: 15; d_gene: TRBD2; CDR3nt: TGTGCCAGCAGCCCAAAGCGGGAGTACACAGGTACGCAGTATTTT; CDR3aa: CASSPKREYTGTQYF
j_gene: TRBJ2-2; abundance: few; v_gene: TRBV6-6; len: 12; d_gene: -; CDR3nt: TGTGCCAGCAGTTACATGACCGGGGAGCTGTTTTTT; CDR3aa: CASSYMTGELFF
j_gene: TRBJ2-3; abundance: -; v_gene: TRBV7-3; len: 15; d_gene: -; CDR3nt: TGTGCCAGCAGCTTACGGACGGTTGGCACAGATACGCAGTATTTT; CDR3aa: CASSLRTVGTDTQYF
j_gene: TRBJ1-1; abundance: -; v_gene: TRBV12-3/TRBV12-4; len: 16; d_gene: -; CDR3nt: TGTGCCAGCAGTCCGCTACAGGGAACCATGAACACTGAAGCTTTCTTT; CDR3aa: CASSPLQGTMNTEAFF
j_gene: TRBJ1-2; abundance: -; v_gene: TRBV7-9; len: 16; d_gene: TRBD1; CDR3nt: TGTGCCAGCAGCCCCCTCGACAGGGCCCGGTTGATTAGCTACACCTTC; CDR3aa: CASSPLDRARLISYTF
j_gene: TRBJ1-4; abundance: few; v_gene: TRBV5-1; len: 16; d_gene: TRBD1; CDR3nt: TGCGCCAGCAGCTTGGTGACAGGGGGCGATAATGAAAAACTGTTTTTT; CDR3aa: CASSLVTGGDNEKLFF